This TCR beta chain was recovered during a study of T cells in Graves' hyperthyroidism and ophthalmopathy. Study-wide results and caveats: Blood also showed most of the thyroid clonotypes that were expanded above 0.001.

With regard to this clonotype: The target antigen is unknown.

RNA transcripts gave rise to amplified TCR beta CDR3 regions. RT-PCR in the first round (using the HTBI primer set) targeted the TCR CDR3. MiXCR, run by TCRdb on the multiplex PCR reads, gives a single entry per CDR3 protein. The table shows hundreds of thousands of distinct CDR3 sequences, with 17% occurring only once. Exclusion of patients followed from uncontrolled infection, other autoimmune disease, pregnancy or lactation. Used for diagnoses were clinical symptoms, serum thyroxine and TRAb, thyroid ultrasound and orbital computed tomography. Trimming removed 1 base from V and 0 bases from J, with 4 bases in between. Germline V gene lookup returns CDR1 LNHNV and CDR2 YYDKDF (reference sequence). This CDR3 contains 14 residues.

The origin of this receptor is a woman aged 60-75 years with Graves' ophthalmopathy. The V gene is TRBV15, the J gene TRBJ2-4, with D uncertain. The sequenced sample was blood. The CDR3 region is CATSRALAKNIQYF. The DNA of the CDR3 is TGTGCCACCAGCAGAGCCCTAGCCAAAAACATTCAGTACTTC. The complete variable domain, with remaining parts taken from reference TRBV15 and TRBJ2-4, reads DAMVIQNPRYQVTQFGKPVTLSCSQTLNHNVMYWYQQKSSQAPKLLFHYYDKDFNNEADTPDNFQSRRPNTSFCFLDIRSPGLGDTAMYLCATSRALAKNIQYFGAGTRLSVL.